Presented here are 27 T cell receptor beta chains from one specimen sequenced in a study of T-cell reconstitution after alpha-beta-depleted transplantation in children. Construction of the TCRbeta library involved unique molecular identifiers. TCRdb reprocessed the PCR reads with MiXCR, giving one entry per CDR3 protein. Of about 460,000 distinct CDR3 sequences detected, about an eighth appear once; the ten largest clones hold around 15%. This specimen consisted of PBMCs, mostly from graft donor cells, obtained 180 days after TCRalphabeta/CD19-depleted stem cell transplant. These receptors were collected from a female patient aged 2-10 years who had a stem cell transplant for aplastic anemia, so the T cells may come from the graft donor.

The chain combines TRBV7-2 with TRBJ1-5; D is unresolved. This CDR3 has 13 residues. In germline, CDR1 is SGHTA, CDR2 FQGNSA. V shed 2 bases and J shed 5 bases, with 7 bases lying between them. Written as DNA, the CDR3 is TGTGCCAGCAGCTTATTAGTGTATCAGCCCCAGCATTTT. Its protein product is CASSLLVYQPQHF.

This clonotype was seen only a few times. The V and J genes are TRBV11-2 and TRBJ2-1; D unresolved. The V and J ends lost 0 bases and 0 bases respectively, with 9 bases between them. Germline CDR1 is SGHAT and CDR2 is FQNNGV. The CDR3 contains 16 residues. In nucleotides, the CDR3 is TGTGCCAGCAGCTTAGAAAGCCTTAGCTCCTACAATGAGCAGTTCTTC. Translation gives CASSLESLSSYNEQFF. Full variable domain (rest looked up from reference TRBV11-2 and TRBJ2-1): EAGVAQSPRYKIIEKRQSVAFWCNPISGHATLYWYQQILGQGPKLLIQFQNNGVVDDSQLPKDRFSAERLKGVDSTLKIQPAKLEDSAVYLCASSLESLSSYNEQFFGPGTRLTVL.

The chain links TRBV29-1 to TRBJ2-7; D may correspond to TRBD1 or TRBD2 (5 bases each). Per the germline V gene, CDR1 is SQVTM and CDR2 is ANQGSEA. V lost 6 bases to trimming and J lost 6 bases, with 21 bases between them. The CDR3 length is 14 residues. CDR3 in DNA: TGCAGCGTATCCCGGGGCGGCGGGCCCCTCGAGCAGTACTTC. The encoded protein is CSVSRGGGPLEQYF.

This clonotype came up a few times. The J gene is TRBJ2-7, the V gene TRBV11-3, with 8 bases lining up with TRBD2. Looked up from germline, CDR1 is SGHNT and CDR2 is YENEEA. The CDR3 has 13 amino acids. V dropped 1 base and J dropped 12; count of bases not matched to a gene: 8. CDR3 sequence reads: CASSLGREGRMYV. CDR3 nucleotide sequence: TGTGCCAGCAGCTTAGGCCGGGAGGGCAGAATGTACGTC.

The chain combines TRBV28 with TRBJ2-5; possible D gene TRBD1, 5 bases. Trimming cost V 2 bases and J 3 bases, with 13 bases left between them. CDR1 and CDR2 (germline): MDHEN, SYDVKM. The CDR3 is made up of 15 amino acids. The CDR3 loop reads CASSLNPDREETQYF. CDR3 in DNA: TGTGCCAGCAGTTTAAATCCAGACAGAGAAGAGACCCAGTACTTC.

The rearrangement uses TRBV28 and TRBJ2-7; D remains unclear. The CDR3 length is 14 residues. V was trimmed by 8 bases and J by 0 bases, leaving 14 bases between them. Germline CDR1 MDHEN, CDR2 SYDVKM. CDR3 sequence reads: CASPGPNSSYEQYF. The CDR3 DNA is TGTGCCAGCCCAGGCCCTAATAGCTCCTACGAGCAGTACTTC.

Only a few counts were recorded for this clonotype. This sequence joins TRBV20-1 and TRBJ1-3, with D tentatively TRBD1 (5 bases). The CDR3 extends over 16 amino acids. Germline CDR1 reads DFQATT; CDR2 reads SNEGSKA (reference sequence). Trimming cost V 6 bases and J 4 bases, with 22 bases left between them. The CDR3: CSASRLFGGSGNTIYF. The CDR3 DNA follows: TGCAGTGCAAGTAGACTCTTTGGGGGATCAGGAAACACCATATATTTT.

In its sample, this clonotype was seen many times. V gene TRBV29-1 combines with J gene TRBJ2-7, with no clear D. Trimming pared 4 bases from V and 2 bases from J, leaving 12 bases between. The V gene's germline CDR1 is SQVTM and CDR2 ANQGSEA. This CDR3 has 13 residues. The CDR3 spells CSVVEPRAYEQYF. CDR3 coding DNA: TGCAGCGTTGTAGAGCCTCGAGCCTACGAGCAGTACTTC.

This clonotype was found a few times. The chain uses TRBV7-9 and TRBJ2-7, with 7 bases aligning to TRBD2. The CDR3 has 14 amino acids. Germline CDR1 is SEHNR and CDR2 is FQNEAQ (reference sequence). Germline trimming cut 2 bases from V and 3 bases from J; bases unmatched to any gene: 4. The CDR3 DNA reads TGTGCCAGCAGCTTATTGACTAGCAGCTACGAGCAGTACGTC. It encodes CASSLLTSSYEQYV.

This clonotype was recorded at least ten times. The chain employs TRBV12-3 or TRBV12-4 and TRBJ2-7; unclear D gene. Trimming stripped 4 bases from V and 3 bases from J, with 7 bases between. This CDR3 has 12 residues. The DNA for the CDR3 is TGTGCCAGCAGTTCCCCCTACTACGAGCAGTACTTC. Translated: CASSSPYYEQYF.

This clonotype was observed a handful of times. The J gene is TRBJ1-2, the V gene TRBV9; maybe TRBD1 (6 bases). Germline CDR1 is SGDLS and CDR2 is YYNGEE. The CDR3 is 14 amino acids. The germline V and J ends were trimmed by 3 bases and 6 bases, with 15 bases remaining between them. DNA for the CDR3: TGTGCCAGCAGCGCAACAGGGAAGTCGGATGGCTACACCTTC. Protein sequence: CASSATGKSDGYTF.

This clonotype was counted at least ten times. The V gene is TRBV7-8, the J gene TRBJ2-2; TRBD1 matches 7 bases. In germline, CDR1 is SGHVS, CDR2 FQNEAQ. Germline trimming cut 5 bases from V and 1 base from J; bases unmatched to any gene: 4. The CDR3 runs to 15 residues. The CDR3 here is CASSLRTGNTGELFF. DNA for the CDR3: TGTGCCAGCAGCCTCAGGACAGGGAACACCGGGGAGCTGTTTTTT.

This clonotype occurred a few times. The chain uses TRBV28 and TRBJ2-3, with 11 bases aligning to TRBD2. The junction had 4 bases not matched to a gene; V was cut back by 9 bases and J by 2 bases. The CDR3 length is 14 residues. In germline, CDR1 is MDHEN, CDR2 SYDVKM. As DNA, the CDR3 is TGTGCCAGTCTAGCGGGAGGTCTCACAGATACGCAGTATTTT. It is translated as CASLAGGLTDTQYF.

This clonotype has only one observation. This sequence may be a read error, since a much larger clone differs from it by one base. The rearrangement uses TRBV16 and TRBJ1-2; TRBD1 is a possible D gene (5 bases). The germline V gene has CDR1 KGHSY and CDR2 FQNENV. The V gene lost 5 bases and the J gene lost 5 bases, with 12 bases spanning the gap. The CDR3 is 13 residues long. The chain's CDR3 is CASSKNRSYGYTF. DNA for the CDR3: TGTGCCAGCAGCAAGAACAGGTCGTATGGCTACACCTTC.

This clonotype was counted a few times. The chain has TRBV12-3 or TRBV12-4 and TRBJ2-7; 12 bases match TRBD2. With V trimmed by 2 bases and J by 4 bases, 3 bases remained unmatched. The CDR3 totals 15 residues. The CDR3 reads CASSLRGTSGYEQYF. For the CDR3, the DNA is TGTGCCAGCAGTTTAAGGGGGACTAGCGGGTACGAGCAGTACTTC.

This clonotype was detected only a few times. Given a much more abundant clone one base away, this may be a read error. V and J are TRBV29-1 and TRBJ2-4; TRBD2 is a possible D gene (6 bases). The V gene's germline CDR1 is SQVTM and CDR2 ANQGSEA. This CDR3 is built from 14 residues. In DNA form, the CDR3 reads TGCAGCGTTGAAGGGGGGGAGACCAAAAACAGTCAGTACTTC. Translated: CSVEGGETKNSQYF.

This clonotype was detected a few times. The CDR3 reads CASSYSKSGRASVGEQYF. CDR3 in DNA: TGTGCCAGCAGTTACTCCAAAAGCGGGAGGGCCTCGGTAGGAGAGCAGTACTTC. This sequence joins TRBV6-5 and TRBJ2-7; TRBD2 agrees at 10 bases. The V gene's germline CDR1 is MNHEY and CDR2 SVGAGI. V dropped 0 bases and J dropped 7; count of bases not matched to a gene: 15. The CDR3 runs to 18 residues.

The chain has TRBV28 and TRBJ2-3; D unresolved. Looked up from germline, CDR1 is MDHEN and CDR2 is SYDVKM. The CDR3 is made up of 13 amino acids. V dropped 6 bases and J dropped 2 bases, with 9 bases sitting between them. The CDR3 protein is CASRGQTTDTQYF. As DNA, the CDR3 is TGTGCCAGCAGGGGCCAGACCACAGATACGCAGTATTTT.

This clonotype has only a few counts. This sequence joins TRBV9 and TRBJ2-3, with unresolved D. Per the germline V gene, CDR1 is SGDLS and CDR2 is YYNGEE. V lost 3 bases and J 0 bases, leaving 11 bases between the germline ends. The CDR3 is 15 amino acids. The CDR3 DNA reads TGTGCCAGCAGCGCCCAAGTCGCAAGCACAGATACGCAGTATTTT. It codes for CASSAQVASTDTQYF.

The chain links TRBV6-2 or TRBV6-3 to TRBJ1-5; the D is unclear. Germline CDR1 reads MNHEY; CDR2 reads SVGEGT. This CDR3 is built from 12 residues. Trimming cost V 2 bases and J 8 bases, with 7 bases left between them. This CDR3 is CASSYRTEPQHF. For the CDR3, the DNA is TGTGCCAGCAGTTACAGGACGGAGCCCCAGCATTTT.

The chain combines TRBV11-3 with TRBJ2-3; 7 bases line up with TRBD2. The J segment lost 3 bases and the V segment lost 5 bases, leaving 14 bases of the junction unmatched. The CDR3 spans 17 residues. Germline CDR1 reads SGHNT; CDR2 reads YENEEA. The CDR3 region has the DNA TGTGCCAGCAGCCAAAGGAGTGGCGGGAGTATGACAGATACGCAGTATTTT. Amino acids: CASSQRSGGSMTDTQYF.

The chain links TRBV4-3 to TRBJ2-3, with 8 bases that match TRBD1. The length of the CDR3 is 14 residues. Per the germline V gene, CDR1 is LGHNA and CDR2 is YSLEER. The V and J ends lost 6 bases and 5 bases, in that order; junction bases with no gene match: 7. This CDR3 reads CASREQGGIDTQYF. As DNA, the CDR3 is TGCGCCAGCAGAGAACAGGGGGGTATAGATACGCAGTATTTT.

The chain's CDR3 is CASSPLGARAGAFF. The CDR3 DNA sequence: TGTGCCAGCAGCCCCCTTGGTGCGAGGGCCGGGGCTTTCTTT. This chain links TRBV5-6 with TRBJ1-1; no firm D call. V lost 4 bases and J lost 11, with 21 bases in between. Germline values: CDR1 SGHDT, CDR2 YYEEEE. The CDR3 loop spans 14 amino acids.

This clonotype was picked up a small number of times. The genes are TRBV19 and TRBJ2-7, with 7 nucleotides matching TRBD1. The CDR3 runs to 15 residues. Germline V CDR1 and CDR2: LNHDA, SQIVND (reference sequence). V was clipped by 3 bases and J by 4 bases; unmatched bases: 9. The CDR3 coding sequence is TGTGCCAGTAGTATTGTTTTGGGACAGTCATACGAGCAGTACGTC. It specifies CASSIVLGQSYEQYV.

This clonotype was counted at least ten times. The junction departs from the called germline gene at one end, perhaps through a read error. In DNA, the CDR3 is TGTGCCAGCAGTTTGGGCCACGAGCAGTACTTC. It codes for CASSLGHEQYF. This rearrangement joins TRBV5-1 to TRBJ2-7, with D unresolved. This CDR3 spans 11 amino acids. The germline CDR1 and CDR2 sequences are SGHRS and YFSETQ.

This clonotype was detected ten times or more. The chain is built from TRBV12-3 or TRBV12-4 and TRBJ2-7, with D uncertain. The CDR3 sequence is 13 residues long. Trimming removed 5 bases at V and 0 bases at J, with 8 bases between. CDR3 nucleotide sequence: TGTGCCAGCAGTAAAGGAGACTCCTACGAGCAGTACGTC. Translating it yields CASSKGDSYEQYV.

This clonotype was observed many times. J is TRBJ2-5 and V is TRBV20-1, with 8 nucleotides matching TRBD1. Trimming cost V 5 bases and J 1 base; bases outside gene matches: 9. Germline-derived CDR1 and CDR2 are DFQATT and SNEGSKA (reference sequence). CDR3 length: 15 amino acids. The CDR3 is CSADPRTGTQETQYF. CDR3 DNA sequence: TGCAGTGCTGACCCTCGGACAGGGACCCAAGAGACCCAGTACTTC.